These T cell receptor beta chains were read from a single sample in a study of T cell repertoires in cytomegalovirus infection. TCRdb itself ran the reads through MiXCR, one entry per CDR3 protein. The table shows 480,000 or so distinct CDR3 sequences, with about 11% occurring only once. The sample taken for sequencing was PBMCs. All receptors derive from a human donor in good health (CMV status not recorded). Some clones in this sample may be carry-over from other donors' samples. Both conserved end residues are part of each CDR3. D genes are given only for firm matches. Size is omitted from some rows. Given values are once, few, many or a class for expanded clones.

clone size	V gene	J gene	D gene	CDR3 length	CDR3 DNA	CDR3 protein
few	TRBV5-1	TRBJ2-5	TRBD2	16	TGCGCCAGCAGCATCGAGATAGCGGGGGGAGTCGAGACCCAGTACTTC	CASSIEIAGGVETQYF
many	TRBV5-1	TRBJ1-1	TRBD1	15	TGCGCCAGCAGCTTGGAGGGCAGGGGGGACACTGAAGCTTTCTTT	CASSLEGRGDTEAFF
-	TRBV20-1	TRBJ2-1	-	15	TGCAGTGCTAGTGGGCTAGCGAGCCTCTACAATGAGCAGTTCTTC	CSASGLASLYNEQFF
many	TRBV7-8	TRBJ1-6	-	14	TGTGCCAGCAGCTTAGCGCCCCTGCTAACACCCCTCCACTTT	CASSLAPLLTPLHF
many	TRBV7-6	TRBJ2-2	-	14	TGTGCCAGCAGTCGGACCTGGGGCACCGGGGAGCTGTTTTTT	CASSRTWGTGELFF
many	TRBV12-3/TRBV12-4	TRBJ2-7	TRBD1	13	TGTGCCAGCAGACAGGGGGCATCTAACGAGCAGTACTTC	CASRQGASNEQYF
-	TRBV20-1	TRBJ2-5	-	16	TGCAGTGCTAGAGATTCCCCCCTCGTACCCAGAGAGACCCAGTACTTC	CSARDSPLVPRETQYF
many	TRBV28	TRBJ2-7	-	14	TGTGCCAGCAGTTTATCGGATCTAGCTTACGAGCAGTACTTC	CASSLSDLAYEQYF
many	TRBV13	TRBJ2-5	-	20	TGTGCCAGCAGCTTTCGACAGGGGGCGCAGGCTAGCGGGGGAGAAGAGACCCAGTACTTC	CASSFRQGAQASGGEETQYF
-	TRBV3-1	TRBJ2-7	-	13	TGTGCCAGCAGTCTCAGGGGGGGGCACGAGCAGTACTTC	CASSLRGGHEQYF
many	TRBV27	TRBJ2-1	TRBD2	15	TGTGCCAGCACCACCCTAGCGGGAGAGGGCAATGAGCAGTTCTTC	CASTTLAGEGNEQFF
many	TRBV6-5	TRBJ1-2	-	14	TGTGCCAGCAGTCAGCAGGCTGAGAACTATGGCTACACCTTC	CASSQQAENYGYTF
many	TRBV7-9	TRBJ1-2	-	15	TGTGCCAGCAGCTCCCAGGGGTGGACCTACTATGGCTACACCTTC	CASSSQGWTYYGYTF
few	TRBV3-1	TRBJ1-1	-	15	TGTGCCAGCAGCGAATACGATGAAACAAACACTGAAGCTTTCTTT	CASSEYDETNTEAFF
few	TRBV7-9	TRBJ2-1	-	16	TGTGCCAGCACCTCCTCGGGCGCCGGGTCCTACAATGAGCAGTTCTTC	CASTSSGAGSYNEQFF
-	TRBV14	TRBJ1-6	-	18	TGTGCCAGCAGCCAAGATGGGTCCCAGGGGCCCTATAATTCACCCCTCCACTTT	CASSQDGSQGPYNSPLHF
many	TRBV3-1	TRBJ1-1	-	13	TGTGCCAGCAGCCATGGAAGAGGCACTGAAGCTTTCTTT	CASSHGRGTEAFF
few	TRBV2	TRBJ1-2	-	16	TGTGCCAGCAGTGAAGAATGGGAGATCGAATCCTATGGCTACACCTTC	CASSEEWEIESYGYTF
many	TRBV7-2	TRBJ1-1	-	16	TGTGCCAGCAGCGAACCCGTACGGGAGGTGAACACTGAAGCTTTCTTT	CASSEPVREVNTEAFF
few	TRBV12-5	TRBJ1-1	-	11	TGTGCTAGTGGCGTGGAACGGGTAGCTTTCTTT	CASGVERVAFF
many	TRBV15	TRBJ1-1	-	14	TGTGCCACCAGCAGAGATCGGGTGGGCACTGAAGCTTTCTTT	CATSRDRVGTEAFF
few	TRBV5-1	TRBJ1-4	-	14	TGCGCCAGCAGCTTTGGAGAAAGGGGTGAAAAACTGTTTTTT	CASSFGERGEKLFF
many	TRBV7-9	TRBJ2-3	TRBD2	20	TGTGCCAGCAGCCCCCGACTAGCGGGAGGGCCCGCGCTTAGCACAGATACGCAGTATTTT	CASSPRLAGGPALSTDTQYF
few	TRBV20-1	TRBJ2-7	TRBD1	13	TGCAGTGCTAGTGAGGGACAGGGTTACGAGCAGTACTTC	CSASEGQGYEQYF
-	TRBV28	TRBJ2-3	TRBD2	12	TGTGCCAGCTACGCCGCGGGAGTAGCGCAGTATTTT	CASYAAGVAQYF
-	TRBV23-1	TRBJ1-1	-	12	TGCGCCAGCAGTCAATCGCGGGAAGGAGCTTTCTTT	CASSQSREGAFF
many	TRBV6-1	TRBJ1-2	-	13	TGTGCCAGCTTTTTTAACCTTCTCTATGGCTACACCTTC	CASFFNLLYGYTF
many	TRBV7-9	TRBJ2-7	TRBD2	16	TGTGCCAGCAGCTCAACTTATAGCGGGGAGAACTACGAGCAGTACTTC	CASSSTYSGENYEQYF
many	TRBV7-8	TRBJ2-7	TRBD2	15	TGTGCCAGCGGTCTAGGGCGGGGGGCTTCCTACGAGCAGTACTTC	CASGLGRGASYEQYF
-	TRBV11-2	TRBJ2-5	-	13	TGTGCCAGCAGCTCCTTAAAGTCCGGGACAACATACTTC	CASSSLKSGTTYF
-	TRBV3-1	TRBJ1-3	-	16	TGTGCCAGCAGTGCCCGCATTACTGGGTCTGGAAACACCATATATTTT	CASSARITGSGNTIYF
-	TRBV4-1	TRBJ2-5	TRBD2	16	TGCGCCAGCAGCCATCCCCTAGCGGTGGCCCACGAGACCCAGTACTTC	CASSHPLAVAHETQYF
-	TRBV5-4	TRBJ1-1	-	14	TGTGCCAGCAGTTATGGACCGGGGAACACTGAAGCTTTCTTT	CASSYGPGNTEAFF
many	TRBV7-8	TRBJ2-2	-	16	TGTGCCAGCAGCTTCACTCGACAATTGAACACCGGGGAGCTGTTTTTT	CASSFTRQLNTGELFF
many	TRBV12-3/TRBV12-4	TRBJ1-2	TRBD1	12	TGTGCCAGCGGCCGACAGGGGTATGGCTACACCTTC	CASGRQGYGYTF
-	TRBV6-5	TRBJ1-5	-	17	TGTGCCAGCAGTTACCTCTCGACCCTCCCAATTAATCAGCCCCAGCATTTT	CASSYLSTLPINQPQHF
few	TRBV5-1	TRBJ2-2	-	18	TGCGCCAGCAGCCTCCTTGTTCGACTTAATCGGGAAACCGGGGAGCTGTTTTTT	CASSLLVRLNRETGELFF
many	TRBV10-3	TRBJ2-1	TRBD1	13	TGTGCCAGCGCCGGGACAGGGGAAGATGAGCAGTTCTTC	CASAGTGEDEQFF
many	TRBV12-5	TRBJ1-6	TRBD1	16	TGTGCTAGTGGTTCCGGGACAGGAGCCTATAATTCACCCCTCCACTTT	CASGSGTGAYNSPLHF
few	TRBV5-5	TRBJ1-5	TRBD1	15	TGTGCCAGCAGCTCGGACAGGGTCGGCAATCAGCCCCAGCATTTT	CASSSDRVGNQPQHF
many	TRBV7-9	TRBJ2-7	-	18	TGTGCCAGCAGCTTAGTGGGCGGGCTCGTCTCCAGCTCCTACGAGCAGTACTTC	CASSLVGGLVSSSYEQYF
many	TRBV7-8	TRBJ2-5	-	15	TGTGCCAGCAGCTTACGCGGCATCTTACAAGAGACCCAGTACTTC	CASSLRGILQETQYF
many	TRBV28	TRBJ2-7	-	11	TGTGCCAGCAGCTTAAGATACGAGCAGTACTTC	CASSLRYEQYF
-	TRBV4-1	TRBJ2-1	-	14	TGCGCCAGCAGCCAGACGACTAGGGCGAATGAGCAGTTCTTC	CASSQTTRANEQFF
many	TRBV10-3	TRBJ1-1	-	16	TGTGCCATCAGTGAGGGGCAGGGAGTGATGAACACTGAAGCTTTCTTT	CAISEGQGVMNTEAFF
many	TRBV27	TRBJ2-1	TRBD2	15	TGTGCCAGCAGGCTGATAGCGGGGGGGGGGAATGAGCAGTTCTTC	CASRLIAGGGNEQFF
-	TRBV9	TRBJ2-1	-	13	TGTGCCAGCAGCCTCTCTGGGGGCATTGAGCAGTTCTTC	CASSLSGGIEQFF
many	TRBV7-9	TRBJ1-3	TRBD1	13	TGTGCCAGCAGCTGGACAGGGGAGAACACCATATATTTT	CASSWTGENTIYF